Listed below are T cell receptor beta chains from one sample, sequenced in a study of cytomegalovirus exposure and HLA in healthy donors. Clones were sequenced by immunoSEQ multiplex PCR, and TCRdb holds only the in-frame ones, with some missing. Among fewer than 90,000 clones listed, about 80% were seen once. Sequencing was performed on PBMCs. The source of these receptors is a male donor in good health and CMV-seronegative. Both conserved end residues are part of each CDR3. D genes are given only for firm matches. Not every row has a clone size; where given, it reads once, few, many or a size class.

j_call	clone_size	d_call	v_call	cdr3_nt	cdr3_aa
TRBJ2-1	.	.	TRBV27	TGTGCCAGCAGTTTATCCGCCTCGAGTTTTTACAATGAGCAGTTCTTC	CASSLSASSFYNEQFF
TRBJ2-7	.	.	TRBV14	TGTGCCAGCAGCCAAGATCGCGGGTACGAGCAGTACTTC	CASSQDRGYEQYF
TRBJ2-7	.	.	TRBV4-3	TGCGCCAGCAGCCAGACGGAGGGGGCCTATGCCTACGAGCAGTACTTC	CASSQTEGAYAYEQYF
TRBJ1-4	.	.	TRBV28	TGTGCCAGCACTCCCTCGGGGGGGCTCAATGAAAAACTGTTTTTT	CASTPSGGLNEKLFF
TRBJ2-1	.	.	TRBV9	TGTGCCAGCAGCGTCACAGAGGAGGCGGTTGAGCAGTTCTTC	CASSVTEEAVEQFF
TRBJ2-3	.	TRBD2	TRBV7-9	TGTTCCAGCAGCTTAAGTGGGAGGGTCACAGATACGCAGTATTTT	CSSSLSGRVTDTQYF
TRBJ2-1	.	TRBD2	TRBV7-9	TGTGCCAGCAGCTTACTTAGCGGGGGGGCTCTTGAGCAGTTCTTC	CASSLLSGGALEQFF
TRBJ2-2	.	TRBD1	TRBV5-1	TGCGCCAGCAGCTTTGACAGGGGAACCGGGGAGCTGTTTTTT	CASSFDRGTGELFF
TRBJ2-7	.	TRBD1	TRBV18	TGTGCCAGCTCACCACCGGGGACAGGGGGCCACGAGCAGTACTTC	CASSPPGTGGHEQYF
TRBJ2-6	.	.	TRBV28	TGTGCCAGCAGTTCCTCTGGGGCCAACGGCCTGACTTTC	CASSSSGANGLTF
TRBJ1-5	.	.	TRBV7-9	TGTGCCAGCAGCTTGATAGAAAATCAGCCCCAGCATTTT	CASSLIENQPQHF
TRBJ2-7	.	TRBD1	TRBV5-1	TGCGCCAGCAGCTCTCATTCCCGAGACAGGGGCCATTCCTACGAGCAGTACTTC	CASSSHSRDRGHSYEQYF
TRBJ2-1	.	TRBD2	TRBV5-4	TGTGCCAGCAGCTCCTCACAGGCCAGCGGGAACTACAATGAGCAGTTCTTC	CASSSSQASGNYNEQFF
TRBJ2-7	few	.	TRBV18	TGTGCCAGCTCACCCCCCCAGCGGGTCGAGCAGTACTTC	CASSPPQRVEQYF
TRBJ1-1	.	.	TRBV30	TGTGCCTGGAGTCTATTGGGCTTGAACACTGAAGCTTTCTTT	CAWSLLGLNTEAFF
TRBJ1-1	.	TRBD1	TRBV19	TGTGCCAGTAGTATACCAGGGGGTTGGAACACTGAAGCTTTCTTT	CASSIPGGWNTEAFF
TRBJ1-5	.	TRBD1	TRBV19	TGTGCCAGTAGTATAACAGGGGACAATCAGCCCCAGCATTTT	CASSITGDNQPQHF
TRBJ2-1	.	.	TRBV4-3	TGCGCCAGCAGCCCCCTGGGCCAGTCTGGTGAGCAGTTCTTC	CASSPLGQSGEQFF
TRBJ2-5	.	.	TRBV7-8	TGTGCCAGCAGCATTACAGGGCGCCAGCAGTACTTC	CASSITGRQQYF
TRBJ2-7	.	TRBD1	TRBV9	TGTGCCAGCAGCGCGGACAGGGGATTTGACGAGCAGTACTTC	CASSADRGFDEQYF
TRBJ2-7	.	.	TRBV19	TGTGCCAGTAGTACGTCGGGACACCCCTACGAGCAGTACTTC	CASSTSGHPYEQYF
TRBJ2-7	.	.	TRBV14	TGTGCCAGCAGCCAAGGTACTCCTCCTCTCTACGAGCAGTACTTC	CASSQGTPPLYEQYF
TRBJ1-2	.	.	TRBV7-9	TGTGCCAGCAGCTTATTCGTGGAGGACAGCGTAATGACCTTC	CASSLFVEDSVMTF
TRBJ1-3	.	TRBD1	TRBV2	TGTGCCAGCAGCCCAACAGGGGTTGGAAACACCATATATTTT	CASSPTGVGNTIYF
TRBJ2-3	.	.	TRBV7-2	TGTGCCAGCAGCTTTTCCTCCAGGGGTTTCGACACAGATACGCAGTATTTT	CASSFSSRGFDTDTQYF
TRBJ2-7	.	.	TRBV7-2	TGTGCCAGCAGCTTCCAGTACGAGCAGTACTTC	CASSFQYEQYF
TRBJ2-7	.	.	TRBV5-1	TGCGCCAGCAGCTTGGGGGGAGGCACCTACGAGCAGTACTTC	CASSLGGGTYEQYF
TRBJ2-7	.	.	TRBV6-5	TGTGCCAGCAGTTACCTGAACTCCGGGACAAGCTACGAGCAGTACTTC	CASSYLNSGTSYEQYF
TRBJ1-2	few	.	TRBV7-8	TGTGCCAGCAGCTTATCTATCGGGTTGACAGGTGGAACGGTTGGCTACACCTTC	CASSLSIGLTGGTVGYTF
TRBJ2-3	.	TRBD2	TRBV4-1	TGCGCCAGCAGCCCGAGGACAGGGGACCGACTAGCGGGGGGCGATACGCAGTATTTT	CASSPRTGDRLAGGDTQYF
TRBJ1-2	few	TRBD1	TRBV4-3	TGCGCCAGCAGCCCGCAGGCGACAGGGACTTCTAACTATGGCTACACCTTC	CASSPQATGTSNYGYTF
TRBJ1-1	.	.	TRBV5-6	TGTGCCAGCAGCTTTGGATGGTTCTCTGAGGCGCCCACTGAAGCTTTCTTT	CASSFGWFSEAPTEAFF
TRBJ1-1	.	.	TRBV28	TGTGCCAGCACCTTGGTGGGCGGGCTGGCTTTCTTT	CASTLVGGLAFF
TRBJ1-2	few	.	TRBV7-9	TGTGCCAGTACAGGAGACTCTAACTATGGCTACACCTTC	CASTGDSNYGYTF
TRBJ1-2	.	.	TRBV6-5	TGTGCCAGCAGTTACAACGGCTATGGCTACACCTTC	CASSYNGYGYTF
TRBJ2-2	.	.	TRBV4-1	TGCGCCAGCAGCCAAGATTGGGGGGGGCTCCCCGGGGAGCTGTTTTTT	CASSQDWGGLPGELFF
TRBJ1-1	.	.	TRBV7-2	TGTGCCAGCAGCCCGGAGGGCTCGGGCACTGAAGCTTTCTTT	CASSPEGSGTEAFF
TRBJ1-2	.	.	TRBV4-1	TGCGCCAGCAGCCAAGCAGGCATCACTCACTATGGCTACACCTTC	CASSQAGITHYGYTF
TRBJ1-1	.	.	TRBV18	TGTGCCAGCTCACCAGGGCAGGGTCTAGCTGAAGCTTTCTTT	CASSPGQGLAEAFF
TRBJ2-5	.	.	TRBV18	TGTGCCAGCTCACCAGCAGGAATTCAAGAGACCCAGTACTTC	CASSPAGIQETQYF
TRBJ2-6	.	.	TRBV19	TGTGCCAGTAAATTCTCTGGGGCCAACGGCCTGACTTTC	CASKFSGANGLTF
TRBJ2-3	.	.	TRBV28	TGTGCCAGCAGCCTTTCTAGCGGCACAGATACGCAGTATTTT	CASSLSSGTDTQYF
TRBJ1-1	.	TRBD1	TRBV6-6	TGTGCCAGCAGTTACAATGGCCAGGGGGAAGGCACTGAAGCTTTCTTT	CASSYNGQGEGTEAFF